This note documents a single T cell receptor (beta chain) sequence. This clone occurred a few times. Its antigen remains unidentified. No much larger clonotype is one base removed from it; base qualities were not supplied. The entry originates in a study of blood T cell repertoires in COVID-19 (dated by TCRdb to the early 2020s). About the full investigation: Samples from collaborators originated in the United States, Italy and Spain and spanned both the acute and convalescent phases of COVID-19. The material from the prospective study consisted of cDNA or gDNA derived from T cells, B-cell-depleted T cells, or PBMCs. Subjects who had been exposed to COVID-19, were actively infected with it, or had recovered from it provided the deeply sampled blood TCRbeta repertoires that made up the dataset. A freely available public database, intended as a resource for researchers studying the immune response to SARS-CoV-2, is where the repertoires were released. The samples were drawn from the first 160 participants of the ongoing ImmuneRACE study and from under 1,500 subjects provided by 6 global collaborators. Nearly every sample came with metadata listing a de-identified subject ID, COVID-19 status, age in years and sex. Where available, HLA class I and class II types were obtained from metadata supplied by the sample provider rather than from assay-based typing. Study-wide findings and limitations: The quantity of clinical and demographic metadata differed by source and by participant and was supplied without curation.

The immunoSEQ Assay, a bias-controlled multiplex PCR, was used to amplify TCRbeta CDR3 regions from genomic DNA. The study's processing was this. Within the assay, amplification of reference gene primers was used to estimate how many nucleated cells each sample contained. To quantify the absolute abundance of each unique TCRbeta CDR3 rearrangement, sequence reads were collapsed and filtered. For each sample, productive Simpson clonality was calculated as the square root of Simpson's diversity index across productive rearrangements. Sourced from immuneACCESS, this table was stored by TCRdb with only in-frame sequences that have V and J called. A share of the clones is absent; for the studies checked, an unresolved V gene accounts for under half, and the remainder has no known explanation. V, J and clone size reflect that table, while D and trimming were determined from the DNA. The sample contains roughly 200,000 clones, approximately 80% of them found a single time. About 1.5% of the sample rests with the top ten.

The CDR1 and CDR2 encoded by the germline V gene (reference sequence) are LNHDA and SQIVND. V has 6 bases trimmed and J has 4 bases trimmed; junction bases matching no gene number 8. Measured from the cysteine to the phenylalanine, the CDR3 is 17 residues long. Only the CDR3 portion is preserved as DNA: 51 bases, with reading frame beginning at the first base. Whole blood was collected in K2EDTA tubes by collaborating institutions according to the institutions' own protocols. For TCRbeta analysis, collaborators shipped samples as frozen whole blood, isolated PBMCs, or DNA extracted from either of those sample types.

Sequencing used peripheral blood. The sequence was collected from a human donor in a cohort sampled during active COVID-19. This chain is built from TRBV19 and TRBJ2-1; 14 nucleotides in the junction match TRBD2. In nucleotide form, the sequence is TGTGCCAGTAGGCAAAGGACTAGCGGGAGGAAATACAATGAGCAGTTCTTC. This encodes CASRQRTSGRKYNEQFF.